These 21 T cell receptor beta chains were sequenced from one sample in a study of blood T cell repertoires in COVID-19. The protocol was immunoSEQ multiplex PCR, while the TCRdb copy is restricted to in-frame clones and leaves out a portion. The top ten hold 9.5% to 15% of the sample, which has about 100,000 clones, over 65% seen once. Sequenced sample: peripheral blood. These receptors were collected from a human donor in a cohort sampled during active COVID-19.

The chain is built from TRBV18 and TRBJ2-3; 11 bases map to TRBD2. Germline lookup yields CDR1 KGHSH and CDR2 LQKENI. V lost 4 bases, J lost 4 bases, and 7 bases stayed unmatched. CDR3 length: 16 residues. CDR3: CASSLSLAGGSDTQYF. The CDR3 DNA sequence: TGTGCCAGCTCACTATCTCTAGCGGGAGGATCAGATACGCAGTATTTT.

The CDR3 region is CSVSLQGQETQYF. DNA of the CDR3: TGCAGCGTCAGCTTACAGGGACAAGAGACCCAGTACTTC. The rearrangement uses TRBV29-1 and TRBJ2-5; TRBD1 is a possible D gene (6 bases). Deletions cut 6 bases from V and 2 bases from J, with 13 bases between. The CDR3 runs 13 residues. Germline-derived CDR1 and CDR2 are SQVTM and ANQGSEA. Complete variable domain (other parts from reference TRBV29-1 and TRBJ2-5): SAVISQKPSRDICQRGTSLTIQCQVDSQVTMMFWYRQQPGQSLTLIATANQGSEATYESGFVIDKFPISRPNLTFSTLTVSNMSPEDSSIYLCSVSLQGQETQYFGPGTRLLVL.

This chain connects TRBV28 to TRBJ1-4; 7 bases agree with TRBD1. This CDR3 spans 14 amino acids. V dropped 4 bases and J dropped 8; count of bases not matched to a gene: 7. In germline, CDR1 is MDHEN, CDR2 SYDVKM. The CDR3 bases are TGTGCCAGCAGTTCCTCCGGGACAGACGAAAAACTGTTTTTT. Translation gives CASSSSGTDEKLFF. The full variable domain, with the rest looked up from reference TRBV28 and TRBJ1-4, is DVKVTQSSRYLVKRTGEKVFLECVQDMDHENMFWYRQDPGLGLRLIYFSYDVKMKEKGDIPEGYSVSREKKERFSLILESASTNQTSMYLCASSSSGTDEKLFFGSGTQLSVL.

The chain uses TRBV19 and TRBJ2-3; D unresolved. The germline V and J ends were trimmed by 5 bases and 0 bases, with 6 bases remaining between them. The CDR3 is 13 amino acids. From germline, CDR1 is LNHDA and CDR2 SQIVND (reference sequence). In DNA, the CDR3 is TGTGCCAGTAGTGGCCAAAGCACAGATACGCAGTATTTT. Its translation is CASSGQSTDTQYF.

This chain uses TRBV7-2 with TRBJ2-7; possible D gene TRBD1, 5 bases. The CDR3 covers 17 residues. Trimming pared 3 bases from V and 1 base from J, leaving 19 bases between. CDR1 is SGHTA and CDR2 is FQGNSA in the germline V gene. CDR3 region: CASSFVWVGAGSYEQYF. The CDR3 DNA is TGTGCCAGCAGCTTTGTCTGGGTAGGGGCCGGATCCTACGAGCAGTACTTC.

The rearrangement uses TRBV6-1 and TRBJ1-2; D might be TRBD1 (5 bases). The CDR3 totals 14 residues. Trimming took off 2 bases at V and 3 bases at J, with 10 bases between the two ends. Germline-derived CDR1 and CDR2 are MNHNS and SASEGT. The CDR3 DNA reads TGTGCCAGCAGTGAATGGGGCGGATACTATGGCTACACCTTC. Its protein is CASSEWGGYYGYTF.

This chain uses TRBV5-4 with TRBJ1-2, with D hard to call. The CDR3 extends over 13 amino acids. CDR1 and CDR2 from the germline V gene are SGHNT and YYREEE (reference sequence). With 0 bases removed from V and 6 bases from J, the gap between germline ends came to 9 bases. The CDR3 region is CASSLAGIDGYTF. As DNA, the CDR3 is TGTGCCAGCAGCTTGGCCGGGATAGATGGCTACACCTTC.

Only one count was recorded for this clone. This sequence joins TRBV25-1 and TRBJ2-3, with TRBD1 identical over 10 bases. CDR1 MGHDK and CDR2 SYGVNS come from the germline V gene. V gave up 1 base and J gave up 6 bases; unmatched junction bases: 4. This CDR3 region has 15 residues. CDR3 loop: CASSEWDRGFDTQYF. The CDR3 bases are TGTGCCAGCAGTGAATGGGACAGGGGCTTTGATACGCAGTATTTT.

The CDR3 DNA reads as TGTGCCATCAGTGCAAGCGGGACATCCTATGGCTACACCTTC. Protein product: CAISASGTSYGYTF. The chain combines TRBV10-3 with TRBJ1-2; possible D gene TRBD1, 6 bases. V was shortened by 4 bases and J by 4 bases, with 13 bases between the two germline ends. CDR1 and CDR2 from the germline V gene are ENHRY and SYGVKD. The CDR3 consists of 14 residues.

The chain is built from TRBV3-1 (or the pseudogene TRBV3-2) and TRBJ1-1, with D possibly TRBD1 on 6 matching bases. V lost 1 base to trimming and J lost 6 bases, with 12 bases between them. CDR3 length: 14 residues. CDR1 LGHDT and CDR2 YNNKEL come from the germline V gene (reference sequence). CDR3 sequence (DNA): TGTGCCAGCAGCCAAGGACAGGCGAGCGCTGAAGCTTTCTTT. Protein product: CASSQGQASAEAFF.

V gene TRBV7-9 combines with J gene TRBJ1-2; D perhaps matches TRBD1 (5 bases). The V end lost 6 bases, the J end lost 6 bases, and 14 bases lay between the germline ends. Germline V gene data show CDR1 as SEHNR and CDR2 as FQNEAQ (reference sequence). The CDR3 totals 13 residues. For the CDR3, the DNA is TGTGCCAGCAGTTCTCTTTTAGGGGATGGCTACACCTTC. Its protein is CASSSLLGDGYTF.

This clone was found once. V is TRBV4-2 and J is TRBJ1-6; tentatively, D is TRBD1 (5 bases). V shed 0 bases and J shed 7 bases, with 10 bases lying between them. Germline loops: CDR1 LGHNA, CDR2 YNFKEQ. The CDR3 runs to 15 residues. The CDR3 DNA reads as TGTGCCAGCAGCCAAGATCAGGGTGGAAATTCACCCCTCCACTTT. Its protein product is CASSQDQGGNSPLHF.

The chain links TRBV5-1 to TRBJ2-7, with TRBD1 matching over 8 bases. Germline V lookup: CDR1 SGHRS, CDR2 YFSETQ. V was clipped by 0 bases and J by 2 bases; unmatched bases: 4. The CDR3 covers 15 residues. CDR3 protein: CASSLDTGQAYEQYF. The CDR3 nucleotides read TGCGCCAGCAGCTTGGATACGGGACAGGCCTACGAGCAGTACTTC. Using reference TRBV5-1 and TRBJ2-7 for the parts outside the CDR3, the full variable domain is KAGVTQTPRYLIKTRGQQVTLSCSPISGHRSVSWYQQTPGQGLQFLFEYFSETQRNKGNFPGRFSGRQFSNSRSEMNVSTLELGDSALYLCASSLDTGQAYEQYFGPGTRLTVT.

V usage is TRBV9 and J usage is TRBJ2-1; a weak D match, TRBD2 (5 bases). V was clipped by 3 bases and J by 4 bases, with 11 bases between them. The germline V gene encodes CDR1 SGDLS and CDR2 YYNGEE. This CDR3 contains 14 residues. The CDR3 region has the DNA TGTGCCAGCAGCGCGGGGATGACGTACAATGAGCAGTTCTTC. Its translation: CASSAGMTYNEQFF.

The gene calls are TRBV7-7 and TRBJ2-2; 9 bases fit TRBD1. V gave up 5 bases and J gave up 7 bases; unmatched junction bases: 14. Looked up from germline, CDR1 is SSHAT and CDR2 is FNYEAQ (reference sequence). CDR3 length: 17 residues. CDR3 sequence (DNA): TGTGCCAGCAGCCGAGAGGGGACAGGGTATTTGCACGGGGAGCTGTTTTTT. It encodes CASSREGTGYLHGELFF. The whole variable domain, remainder taken from reference TRBV7-7 and TRBJ2-2, is GAGVSQSPRYKVTKRGQDVTLRCDPISSHATLYWYQQALGQGPEFLTYFNYEAQPDKSGLPSDRFSAERPEGSISTLTIQRTEQRDSAMYRCASSREGTGYLHGELFFGEGSRLTVL.

This chain joins TRBV19 and TRBJ2-3; TRBD2 might be the D (6 bases). Trimming cost V 5 bases and J 3 bases, with 24 bases left between them. CDR1 and CDR2 (germline): LNHDA, SQIVND (reference sequence). The CDR3 loop spans 18 amino acids. Here the CDR3 reads CASSGAGRGGRRTDTQYF. The CDR3 DNA sequence: TGTGCCAGTAGTGGCGCGGGGCGCGGTGGGAGGCGGACAGATACGCAGTATTTT.

The genes are TRBV12-5 and TRBJ1-5; D is undetermined. The germline V and J ends were trimmed by 1 base and 6 bases, with 7 bases remaining between them. Germline CDR1 LGHNT, CDR2 FRNRAP. This CDR3 contains 13 residues. The CDR3 bases are TGTGCTAGTGGTTTGGACGGGAGTCAGCCCCAGCATTTT. Translation: CASGLDGSQPQHF.

The V and J genes are TRBV18 and TRBJ1-1; the D is unclear. CDR3 length: 15 amino acids. V lost 3 bases and J 1 base, leaving 12 bases between the germline ends. From germline, CDR1 is KGHSH and CDR2 LQKENI. The CDR3 sequence is CASSPAPSRNTEAFF. The CDR3 nucleotides read TGTGCCAGCTCACCCGCCCCGTCGAGGAACACTGAAGCTTTCTTT.

The table lists this clone with a few counts. The chain recombines TRBV5-1 with TRBJ2-1, with 7 bases matching TRBD1. Losses at the gene ends were 5 bases for V and 6 bases for J; bases not matched to a gene: 5. The germline gives CDR1 SGHRS, CDR2 YFSETQ. This CDR3 spans 13 amino acids. Here the CDR3 reads CASRAGQVNEQFF. The CDR3 DNA reads TGCGCCAGCAGGGCAGGACAGGTCAATGAGCAGTTCTTC.

The chain carries TRBV15 and TRBJ2-7; D remains ambiguous. The CDR3 has 13 residues. Trimming took off 5 bases at V and 1 base at J, with 9 bases between the two ends. Germline values: CDR1 LNHNV, CDR2 YYDKDF (reference sequence). The CDR3: CATSGDGSYEQYF. The CDR3 DNA reads TGTGCCACCAGCGGTGACGGGTCCTACGAGCAGTACTTC.

The chain is built from TRBV7-2 and TRBJ2-7, with TRBD2 identical over 8 bases. Looked up from germline, CDR1 is SGHTA and CDR2 is FQGNSA. The CDR3 contains 15 residues. With V trimmed by 5 bases and J by 0 bases, 6 bases remained unmatched. The CDR3 protein is CASSPHGTSSYEQYF. The CDR3 bases are TGTGCCAGCAGCCCCCACGGGACTAGCTCCTACGAGCAGTACTTC.